Listed below are T cell receptor beta chains from one sample, sequenced in a study of early stage breast cancer tumors. Using immunoSEQ multiplex PCR, the repertoire was profiled, and TCRdb retains in-frame clones only, with some absent. The data show about 24,000 clones, about 70% seen once. The material sequenced was breast tumor tissue. The origin of the receptors is a person between 55 and 70 years old with breast cancer. Both conserved end residues are part of each CDR3. Fields, in order: clone size, V gene, D gene, J gene, CDR3 DNA, CDR3 protein. A D gene is named only where the DNA matches it firmly. Clone size is stated in some rows and not others, as once, few, many or a class when expanded.

-	TRBV11-3	TRBD2	TRBJ2-5	TGTGCCAGCAGTCCGGGACTAGCGGGAGGAGGGGAGACCCAGTACTTC	CASSPGLAGGGETQYF
few	TRBV19	-	TRBJ1-5	TGTGCCAGTGCCATGCGGGGTGACAGTCAGCCCCAGCATTTT	CASAMRGDSQPQHF
-	TRBV19	-	TRBJ2-3	TGTGCCAGTAGGCGGGGACGGACCACAGATACGCAGTATTTT	CASRRGRTTDTQYF
-	TRBV7-2	-	TRBJ1-2	TGTGCCAGCAGCTTAGGCCCCTTCCCCCCGGGAGGGGGCTACACCTTC	CASSLGPFPPGGGYTF
-	TRBV6-6	-	TRBJ1-4	TGTGCCAGCAGTTACGTCGGAGCAACTAATGAAAAACTGTTTTTT	CASSYVGATNEKLFF
-	TRBV7-8	-	TRBJ1-2	TGTGCCAGCAGCTTAGGCAGGGGCTATGGCTACACCTTC	CASSLGRGYGYTF
-	TRBV4-3	-	TRBJ1-1	TGCGCCAGCAGCCCCCAGATCGGACAGAGTAACACTGAAGCTTTCTTT	CASSPQIGQSNTEAFF
-	TRBV7-2	-	TRBJ1-5	TGTGCCAGCAGCTTGGCCATTAATAGCAATCAGCCCCAGCATTTT	CASSLAINSNQPQHF
-	TRBV7-2	-	TRBJ1-5	TGTGCCAGCAGCCGGGGCGGGGGGCAAGGGAATCAGCCCCAGCATTTT	CASSRGGGQGNQPQHF
-	TRBV29-1	-	TRBJ1-2	TGCAGCGTTGAGGGCGACAGTTCTAACTATGGCTACACCTTC	CSVEGDSSNYGYTF
-	TRBV27	TRBD2	TRBJ2-7	TGTGCCAGCAGTCCGATGACTAGCGGGAGCTCCTACGAGCAGTACTTC	CASSPMTSGSSYEQYF
few	TRBV7-9	-	TRBJ2-7	TGTGCCAGCAGCTTAGCTGCGGACCCTAGTAGACTACGCGAGTACTTC	CASSLAADPSRLREYF
-	TRBV11-3	-	TRBJ2-7	TGTGCCAGCAGCTTTCTATACGAGCAGTACTTC	CASSFLYEQYF
-	TRBV5-4	-	TRBJ2-5	TGTGCCAGCAGCTTGAGGGGGTGGGAGACCCAGTACTTC	CASSLRGWETQYF
-	TRBV19	-	TRBJ1-5	TGTGCCAGTAGTATCCTGGGGCTAGGGAATCAGCCCCAGCATTTT	CASSILGLGNQPQHF